Given below is one T cell receptor (beta chain) in context. There is no known antigen for this receptor. Per-base qualities were not stored, and no clone one base away is much larger. This record comes from a study of blood T cells in healthy people across ages (dated by TCRdb to 2015 to 2017). General notes on the study: In model experiments, template switching captured about one uniquely barcoded TCR beta cDNA molecule for every two T cells. To avoid experimental bias, donors of different ages were spread randomly across the sequencing lanes. The study measured age-related changes in TCR beta repertoire diversity using deep sequencing normalized with unique cDNA molecular identifiers. Donors were grouped into four age groups: young (average approximately 16 years), middle-aged (39), aged (roughly 67) and long-lived (over 80). Using the same blood draw, the study looked at two additional independent replicas of 1 million unique cDNA reads for two donors, one aged 18 to 30 and the other aged 80 or older.

The receptor library was made with 5' RACE. Sequencing relied on an Illumina HiSeq 2500. A second PCR of roughly 6 to 11 cycles was performed with a sample-barcoded 5' primer and a J-beta primer mix. Each TCR beta cDNA molecule received a unique molecular identifier from a template-switch 5' adaptor carrying 12 random nucleotides. Each sample yielded at least 2.5 million CDR3-containing paired-end reads. First-strand cDNA synthesis was performed from all RNA using the Mint cDNA synthesis kit, with priming by a TRBC-specific oligonucleotide. Following uracil-DNA glycosylase treatment, a first 18-cycle PCR with universal primers M1SS and BC2_uni_R was performed on all cDNA. On the authors' methods: Each sample was normalized by randomly selecting 1 million high-quality reads, each carrying a distinct molecular identifier. Reads with shared molecular identifiers were discarded instead of being binned into consensus sequences. MiTCR, set to a Q25 quality threshold and the strictest error-elimination algorithm, was used for CDR3 identification, clonotype clustering and error correction. A nonparametric unseen species model using Euler transformation provided a lower-bound estimate of total TCR beta diversity. The public reads were run again by TCRdb, first through fastp at Q25 and then through MiXCR, and only productive beta chains were kept. Duplicate CDR3 protein sequences are folded into a single record with the most common DNA and genes. In this record, the V and J calls reflect TCRdb's handling and not the investigators' own analysis. For this sample there are 550,000 to 750,000 distinct CDR3 sequences; roughly 20% appear just once. The ten biggest clones cover roughly 3.6% of the sample.

The paper as a whole reports these results and caveats: The long-lived group showed more naive CD4+ T cells, fewer expanded clones and increased TCR diversity than the aged group, suggesting age selection. Estimates of total diversity based on one million sequenced T cells were considered lower bounds and underestimates. A strong correlation was found between observed TCR beta diversity and the percentage of naive T cells measured by flow cytometry. As age increased, observed TCR beta diversity per million T cells dropped in a roughly linear way, and a significant reduction was already evident by age around 41. Because profiling used bulk unsorted PBMCs, naive and antigen-experienced compartments could not be compared conclusively. Donor CMV infection status was unknown, potentially confounding age-related changes in expanded clonotypes.

Including cysteine and phenylalanine, the CDR3 has 14 amino acids. Only the CDR3 DNA stays, 42 bases, in frame from base 1. CDR1 and CDR2 are read off the germline V gene as SGHAT and FQNNGV. The roughly 39 donors, aged about 6 to 100 years, were systemically healthy Caucasian individuals from Russia. Roughly 9 milliliters of peripheral blood were drawn from each donor into EDTA-treated Vacutainer tubes. Ficoll-Paque density-gradient centrifugation was used to isolate PBMCs, with at least 7 million obtained per sample. Trizol reagent was used to extract total RNA from the PBMCs, yielding at least 5.5 micrograms per sample. For every donor, flow cytometry on a PBMC aliquot measured the percentage of naive CD45RAhigh/CD27high T cells.

The sequence links TRBV11-2 to TRBJ2-5, with the D gene call left open. The J call may be mistaken, given a closer DNA end match to TRBJ2-7. Source material: blood. The receptor was isolated from a man in his 70s in good health. This receptor has the CDR3 CASSSRTPKGEQYF. The nucleotides read TGTGCCAGCAGCTCCCGGACCCCCAAAGGCGAGCAGTACTTC.